The text below deals with one T cell receptor beta chain. The antigen remains unidentified. The CDR3 is 13 amino acids. CDR1 and CDR2 from the germline V gene are GTSNPN and SVGIG (reference sequence). V lost 0 bases to trimming and J lost 12 bases; unmatched junction nucleotides: 3. Method: immunoSEQ multiplex PCR; TCRdb's copy keeps in-frame clones and lacks some. The data contain tens of thousands of clones, around 90% of them seen just once; the ten biggest clones take up more than 4.5%. This sample was taken from a study of OX40 agonist ivuxolimab in advanced cancers. General observations from the study: With doses of 0.1 to 3.0 mg/kg, CD4+ and CD8+ blood T cells had undergone clonal expansion by week 6. Low normalized T-cell clonal expansion was additionally recorded for some nonresponders.

This receptor was obtained from an adult with an advanced solid tumor such as melanoma, head and neck, liver or kidney cancer. Material: CD4+ or CD8+ T cells sorted from blood, obtained in a trial of the OX40 agonist ivuxolimab. The rearrangement joins TRBV30 to TRBJ2-3; the match to TRBD2 covers 13 bases. CDR3 residues: CAWSVGGLAGQYF. The CDR3 region has the DNA TGTGCCTGGAGTGTAGGGGGACTAGCGGGACAGTATTTT.